This T cell receptor (beta chain) is from a study of radiation and T cells in renal cell carcinoma. Study results and limitations: Without pretreatment biopsies, baseline tumor clonotype presence was undetermined. In blood, top tumor clones expanded by 2 weeks, shrinking by 4.

The assay was immunoSEQ multiplex PCR, and TCRdb's table has in-frame clones only and misses some. This sample has some 120,000 clones; approximately 80% occur once, and the top ten carry approximately 3%. As regards this clone: The target antigen is unknown.

The CDR3 is made up of 13 amino acids. From germline, CDR1 is LNHDA and CDR2 SQIVND (reference sequence). V lost 2 bases and J lost 6, with 7 bases in between. Time point described: baseline pretreatment blood. Specified treatment: 15 Gy SBRT to primary tumor, nephrectomy 4 weeks later. Serial blood draws occurred at baseline and 2 and 4 weeks post-SBRT. Specimen: blood, collected from a patient whose treatment included radiotherapy and nephrectomy. This clonotype was sampled from a woman aged 55-75 years with renal cell carcinoma. The V and J genes are TRBV19 and TRBJ2-2, with a tentative D call TRBD1 (5 bases). This CDR3 is CASSIRGAGELFF. CDR3 in DNA: TGTGCCAGTAGTATAAGGGGTGCCGGGGAGCTGTTTTTT.